This TCR beta chain appears in the sequencing data of a study of blood T cell repertoires in COVID-19. On the study more broadly: Material from acute and convalescent COVID-19 was sourced from the United States, Italy and Spain. From T cells, B-cell-depleted T cells, or PBMCs came the material, which was cDNA or gDNA.

Germline lookup yields CDR1 SQVTM and CDR2 ANQGSEA. There are 15 residues in the CDR3. Some clones are missing from TCRdb's copy, which holds only in-frame ones; the method was immunoSEQ multiplex PCR. The sample holds 200,000 to 300,000 clones, approximately 88% seen once. This receptor was obtained from a woman aged 25 to 45 with acute COVID-19. Input material: PBMCs or T cells enriched from blood (not recorded which). The rearrangement links TRBV29-1 to TRBJ2-3; TRBD1 might be the D (6 bases). For the CDR3, the DNA is TGCAGTACCACGACGCCCGCAGGGGCGACAGATACGCAGTATTTT. This sequence encodes CSTTTPAGATDTQYF.